The rows below give T cell receptor beta chains drawn from one sample of a study of OX40 agonist ivuxolimab in advanced cancers. Clones were read by immunoSEQ multiplex PCR, and TCRdb kept only the in-frame ones, dropping some. The data show 65,000 to 95,000 clones, about 83% seen once. Sample: CD4+ or CD8+ T cells sorted from blood, taken in a trial of the OX40 agonist ivuxolimab. These receptors were collected from an adult with an advanced solid tumor such as melanoma, head and neck, liver or kidney cancer. Each CDR3 is given with its conserved first and last residue. Each record gives: D gene, V gene, J gene, clone size, CDR3 protein, CDR3 DNA. The D gene is left open where the match is weak. Expanded clones are given a class, and other clones once, few, many or no size at all.

.	TRBV19	TRBJ2-1	.	CASMIRGAETNEQFF	TGTGCCAGTATGATCCGGGGGGCAGAAACCAATGAGCAGTTCTTC
.	TRBV1	TRBJ2-5	.	CTSSQVGQGLQETQYF	TGCACCAGCAGCCAGGTGGGACAGGGGTTACAAGAGACCCAGTACTTC
TRBD1	TRBV6-1	TRBJ2-6	few	CASSRDSSGANVLTF	TGTGCCAGCAGTCGGGACAGCTCTGGGGCCAACGTCCTGACTTTC
.	TRBV5-5	TRBJ2-7	.	CASSLTGLYEQYF	TGTGCCAGCAGCTTGACAGGGCTCTACGAGCAGTACTTC
TRBD2	TRBV27	TRBJ2-7	few	CASSIRGGGGTYEQYF	TGTGCCAGCTCCATTCGCGGGGGCGGGGGGACCTACGAGCAGTACTTC
TRBD2	TRBV9	TRBJ2-5	once	CASSVGGGTSGALETQYF	TGTGCCAGCAGCGTAGGAGGTGGGACTAGCGGGGCGTTGGAGACCCAGTACTTC
TRBD2	TRBV4-1	TRBJ2-3	.	CASSQESGGTDTQYF	TGCGCCAGCAGCCAAGAAAGCGGGGGCACAGATACGCAGTATTTT
.	TRBV6-1	TRBJ1-1	.	CASSEWAWTGTTEAFF	TGTGCCAGCAGTGAGTGGGCGTGGACGGGAACCACTGAAGCTTTCTTT
.	TRBV23-1	TRBJ2-7	few	CASSLRHLSYEQYF	TGCGCCAGCAGTCTTAGACATTTGTCCTACGAGCAGTACTTC
TRBD1	TRBV30	TRBJ2-7	.	CAWSSDRGYEQYF	TGTGCCTGGAGTAGCGACAGGGGTTACGAGCAGTACTTC
.	TRBV19	TRBJ2-7	.	CASSLHWVRGEQYF	TGTGCCAGTAGTCTCCACTGGGTGAGGGGCGAGCAGTACTTC
TRBD1	TRBV6-5	TRBJ2-7	.	CASTPSGTVSYEQYF	TGTGCCAGCACTCCCTCGGGGACAGTGTCCTACGAGCAGTACTTC
.	TRBV23-1	TRBJ2-1	.	CASSPGDGRVYNEQFF	TGCGCCAGCAGTCCGGGGGACGGTCGGGTCTACAATGAGCAGTTCTTC
TRBD1	TRBV6-6	TRBJ2-7	.	CASSTGTGGYEQYF	TGTGCCAGCAGTACCGGGACAGGGGGCTACGAGCAGTACTTC
.	TRBV4-1	TRBJ2-3	.	CASSFTGLGMTDTQYF	TGCGCCAGCAGCTTCACAGGACTGGGTATGACAGATACGCAGTATTTT
TRBD2	TRBV5-1	TRBJ2-7	.	CASSWTLAGISYEQYF	TGCGCCAGCAGCTGGACCCTAGCGGGTATCTCCTACGAGCAGTACTTC
.	TRBV28	TRBJ1-2	once	CASNRQLEYGYTF	TGTGCCAGCAACCGACAGTTAGAGTATGGCTACACCTTC
.	TRBV27	TRBJ1-2	.	CASSGSGRGFGGYTF	TGTGCCAGCAGTGGGTCGGGCAGGGGTTTCGGGGGCTACACCTTC
.	TRBV28	TRBJ1-2	.	CASSFGASNYGYTF	TGTGCCAGCAGTTTTGGGGCGTCTAACTATGGCTACACCTTC
.	TRBV6-1	TRBJ2-1	.	CASSEDKQFF	TGTGCCAGCAGTGAGGATAAGCAGTTCTTC
.	TRBV19	TRBJ1-2	.	CASKERGPGYGYTF	TGTGCCAGTAAGGAAAGGGGTCCAGGGTATGGCTACACCTTC
.	TRBV28	TRBJ1-2	.	CASSPGEVNYGYTF	TGTGCCAGCAGCCCCGGGGAGGTAAACTATGGCTACACCTTC
.	TRBV11-1	TRBJ2-1	.	CASGERGRKRSNEQFF	TGTGCCAGCGGCGAAAGGGGACGCAAGAGGTCTAATGAGCAGTTCTTC
TRBD1	TRBV6-5	TRBJ2-7	.	CASSYRDRGSYEQYF	TGTGCCAGCAGTTACCGGGACAGGGGTTCCTACGAGCAGTACTTC
.	TRBV29-1	TRBJ1-1	.	CSVGVMGGHTEAFF	TGCAGCGTCGGGGTAATGGGAGGACACACTGAAGCTTTCTTT
.	TRBV4-1	TRBJ2-1	.	CASSQDLPGRGTFGEQFF	TGCGCCAGCAGCCAAGATCTTCCGGGTCGAGGCACTTTTGGTGAGCAGTTCTTC
.	TRBV14	TRBJ1-1	.	CASRVNTYTEAFF	TGTGCCAGCAGGGTTAATACCTACACTGAAGCTTTCTTT
.	TRBV20-1	TRBJ1-1	.	CRGGRNTEAFF	TGCAGGGGGGGGCGGAACACTGAAGCTTTCTTT
.	TRBV14	TRBJ2-3	.	CASSPETTITDTQYF	TGTGCCAGCAGCCCAGAGACGACTATCACAGATACGCAGTATTTT
.	TRBV5-1	TRBJ2-3	.	CASREVRTSTDTQYF	TGCGCCAGCAGGGAAGTACGAACTAGCACAGATACGCAGTATTTT
.	TRBV5-1	TRBJ2-7	.	CASSLGQAGPYEQYF	TGCGCCAGCAGCTTGGGGCAGGCGGGCCCCTACGAGCAGTACTTC
TRBD1	TRBV5-1	TRBJ1-6	.	CASSLGDRVGTNSPLHF	TGCGCCAGCAGCTTGGGTGACAGGGTGGGGACAAATTCACCCCTCCACTTT
.	TRBV4-1	TRBJ2-2	.	CASSQGPTINTGELFF	TGCGCCAGCAGCCAAGGGCCTACTATTAACACCGGGGAGCTGTTTTTT
.	TRBV21-1	TRBJ2-3	.	CASRTNRAPTDTQYF	TGTGCCAGCAGAACTAACAGAGCTCCCACAGATACGCAGTATTTT
.	TRBV28	TRBJ1-6	once	CASSRDRGGPPLHF	TGTGCCAGCAGCCGGGACCGGGGAGGTCCACCCCTCCACTTT
.	TRBV18	TRBJ2-1	.	CASSPSDNNEQFF	TGTGCCAGCTCACCAAGCGACAACAATGAGCAGTTCTTC
TRBD1	TRBV6-1	TRBJ1-2	.	CASTEGWTGDRGYTF	TGTGCCAGCACCGAAGGCTGGACAGGGGATAGAGGCTACACCTTC
TRBD1	TRBV28	TRBJ1-1	.	CASTTPGTGARTEAFF	TGTGCCAGCACCACTCCCGGGACAGGGGCTAGAACTGAAGCTTTCTTT
.	TRBV30	TRBJ1-5	.	CAWSGGGPGRQPQHF	TGTGCCTGGAGTGGCGGGGGACCGGGGCGGCAGCCCCAGCATTTT
.	TRBV5-1	TRBJ1-1	.	CASNREGIMNTEAFF	TGCGCCAGCAACAGGGAGGGGATCATGAACACTGAAGCTTTCTTT
.	TRBV11-2	TRBJ2-2	.	CASSLAGTGELFF	TGTGCCAGCAGCTTAGCAGGGACCGGGGAGCTGTTTTTT
TRBD1	TRBV7-2	TRBJ1-4	.	CASSLDRGAKLFF	TGTGCCAGCAGCTTAGACAGGGGGGCCAAACTGTTTTTT
.	TRBV29-1	TRBJ1-4	.	CSARVGEKLFF	TGCAGCGCCCGAGTTGGGGAAAAACTGTTTTTT
.	TRBV20-1	TRBJ1-3	many	CSARTGNTIYF	TGCAGTGCTAGAACCGGAAACACCATATATTTT
.	TRBV7-2	TRBJ1-2	.	CASSGGGNYGHTF	TGTGCCAGCAGTGGGGGCGGCAACTATGGCCACACCTTC
.	TRBV6-6	TRBJ1-5	few	CASSYGDIPPQHF	TGTGCCAGCAGTTACGGGGACATACCACCCCAGCATTTT
.	TRBV7-8	TRBJ2-5	.	CASSLGGRGETQYF	TGTGCCAGCAGCTTAGGGGGCAGGGGAGAGACCCAGTACTTC
.	TRBV15	TRBJ1-5	.	CATSSREYNQPQHF	TGTGCCACCAGCTCTCGGGAATACAATCAGCCCCAGCATTTT
.	TRBV5-1	TRBJ1-6	.	CASSLEGSYNSPLHF	TGCGCCAGCAGCTTGGAGGGCTCCTATAATTCACCCCTCCACTTT
TRBD2	TRBV18	TRBJ2-1	.	CASSRYLAGTSYNEQFF	TGTGCCAGCTCACGGTATCTAGCGGGGACCTCCTACAATGAGCAGTTCTTC
.	TRBV5-1	TRBJ2-3	.	CASSLPRTSTDTQYF	TGCGCCAGCAGCTTGCCCCGGACTAGCACAGATACGCAGTATTTT
.	TRBV19	TRBJ1-5	.	CASSIETDRPYSNQPQHF	TGTGCCAGTAGTATAGAGACGGACCGGCCTTATAGCAATCAGCCCCAGCATTTT
.	TRBV7-2	TRBJ1-3	many	CASSLGGQGRNTIYF	TGTGCCAGCAGCTTAGGGGGCCAGGGGAGAAACACCATATATTTT
.	TRBV2	TRBJ1-1	few	CASSGRDKNTEAFF	TGTGCCAGCAGTGGCCGGGACAAAAACACTGAAGCTTTCTTT
TRBD2	TRBV5-1	TRBJ2-1	.	CASSFSGGPYNEQFF	TGCGCCAGCAGCTTCTCGGGGGGGCCCTACAATGAGCAGTTCTTC
.	TRBV7-2	TRBJ2-7	.	CASSLGAYSRGAYEQYF	TGTGCCAGCAGCTTGGGCGCATATTCAAGGGGAGCCTACGAGCAGTACTTC
.	TRBV5-4	TRBJ1-1	.	CASSRLEGWRVTGDTEAFF	TGTGCCAGCAGCCGCCTAGAGGGGTGGAGGGTGACTGGGGACACTGAAGCTTTCTTT
TRBD1	TRBV7-2	TRBJ2-3	.	CASSLRDGDRGYF	TGTGCCAGCAGCCTACGGGACGGGGACAGGGGGTATTTT